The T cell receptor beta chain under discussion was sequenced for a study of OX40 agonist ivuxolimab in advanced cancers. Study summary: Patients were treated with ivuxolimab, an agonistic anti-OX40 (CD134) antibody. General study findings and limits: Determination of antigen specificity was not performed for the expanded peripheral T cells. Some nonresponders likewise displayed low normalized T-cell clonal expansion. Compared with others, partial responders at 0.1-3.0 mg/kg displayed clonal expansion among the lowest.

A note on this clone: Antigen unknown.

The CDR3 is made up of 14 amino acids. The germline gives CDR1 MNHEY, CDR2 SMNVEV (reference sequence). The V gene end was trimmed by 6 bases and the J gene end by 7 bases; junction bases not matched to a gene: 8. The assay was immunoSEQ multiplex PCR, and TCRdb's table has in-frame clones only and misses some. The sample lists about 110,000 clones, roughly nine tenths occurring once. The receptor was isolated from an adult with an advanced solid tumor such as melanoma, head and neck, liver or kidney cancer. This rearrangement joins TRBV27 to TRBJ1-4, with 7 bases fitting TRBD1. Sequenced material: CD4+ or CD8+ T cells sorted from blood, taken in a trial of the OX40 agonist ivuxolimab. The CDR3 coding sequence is TGTGCCAGCAGGAGGGGGCCGGACCGTGAAAAACTGTTTTTT. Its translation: CASRRGPDREKLFF.